This T cell receptor (beta chain) was retrieved from a study of CXCR3-negative and CXCR3-positive naive CD8 T cells. General observations from the study: When CXCR3-positive naive cells were set against CXCR3-negative naive cells, the former had more hydrophobic TRB CDR3s. With surface CD5 comparable between naive subsets, TCR strength was estimated using properties derived from the TRB CDR3.

The authors made the TRB cDNA libraries by 5' RACE using UMI labels. TCRdb reprocessed the 5' RACE reads and keeps a single row for each CDR3 protein, giving no DNA. The sample spans roughly 8,000 distinct CDR3 sequences; the ten largest clones claim around 1.1%. CDR3 size: 15 residues. Germline assignment: CDR1 SQVTM and CDR2 ANQGSEA. This clonotype registers medium-sized by frequency. What it recognizes is unknown. J is TRBJ2-2 and V is TRBV29-1; TCRdb outputs TRBD1, but without DNA this stays unchecked. Sequenced sample: naive CXCR3- CD8+ T cells from blood. Subset reported: CD45RO-CCR7+CD27+CD95- naive CD8+ T cells lacking CXCR3 (TNR3-). This TCR was sampled from a human donor in good health. Some clones in this sample may be carry-over from other donors' samples. CDR3 sequence reads: CSAQNRGANTGELFF.